These T cell receptor beta chains were read from a single sample in a study of T-cell memory formation after mild COVID-19. From the 5' RACE reads, TCRdb called clonotypes with MiXCR, one entry per CDR3 protein. The sample comprises roughly 610,000 distinct CDR3 sequences, roughly 17% of which are singletons, and roughly 8.2% rests with the top ten. The source material was PBMCs or a T cell subset sorted from them (not recorded which). The receptors here all came from an adult woman who had mild COVID-19 (a few samples of this study predate the infection). Cell type and time point are not known. CDR3s include the opening cysteine and the closing phenylalanine or tryptophan. D genes are given only for firm matches. Expanded clones are given a class, and other clones once, few, many or no size at all.

>TRBJ2-7|NA|TRBD1|TRBV19
CASTVGQGSYEQYF
TGTGCCAGTACCGTTGGACAGGGGTCGTACGAGCAGTACTTC
>TRBJ1-2|NA|TRBD1|TRBV6-5
CASSKSTGRRGYTF
TGTGCCAGCAGTAAATCGACAGGGCGGCGGGGCTACACCTTC
>TRBJ2-2|few|TRBD1|TRBV7-9
CASSLAQGGQGLELFF
TGTGCCAGCAGCTTAGCCCAAGGGGGACAGGGTTTGGAGCTGTTTTTT
>TRBJ2-1|NA|TRBD1|TRBV20-1
CSASGQIYNEQFF
TGCAGTGCATCGGGACAGATCTACAATGAGCAGTTCTTC
>TRBJ2-3|NA|TRBD2|TRBV5-1
CASSLGAGGPGVTDTQYF
TGCGCCAGCAGCTTGGGCGCGGGGGGGCCGGGTGTCACAGATACGCAGTATTTT
>TRBJ2-7|NA|NA|TRBV9
CASSVDPQTGSRGYEQYF
TGTGCCAGCAGCGTAGACCCTCAGACAGGATCGAGGGGATACGAGCAGTACTTC
>TRBJ2-1|NA|TRBD2|TRBV3-1
CASSQPGGYSYNEQFF
TGTGCCAGCAGCCAACCGGGGGGGTACTCCTACAATGAGCAGTTCTTC
>TRBJ2-6|few|TRBD1|TRBV5-1
CASNPEPRGPGANVLTF
TGCGCCAGCAATCCCGAACCCAGGGGGCCTGGGGCCAACGTCCTGACTTTC
>TRBJ2-1|NA|TRBD1|TRBV3-1
CASSQERGGFYNEQFF
TGTGCCAGCAGCCAAGAAAGAGGGGGCTTCTACAATGAGCAGTTCTTC
>TRBJ2-1|NA|NA|TRBV12-3/TRBV12-4
CASSNRGAAYNEQFF
TGTGCCAGCAGTAACCGGGGGGCGGCCTACAATGAGCAGTTCTTC
>TRBJ2-3|NA|NA|TRBV15
CATSRDPPDTQYF
TGTGCCACCAGCAGAGATCCCCCAGATACGCAGTATTTT
>TRBJ2-7|NA|NA|TRBV7-9
CASSRSPRADEQYF
TGTGCCAGCAGCCGTTCTCCCCGGGCCGACGAGCAGTACTTC
>TRBJ2-5|NA|NA|TRBV3-1
CASSQNPTAAQETQYF
TGTGCCAGCAGCCAAAACCCGACAGCGGCCCAAGAGACCCAGTACTTC
>TRBJ1-5|few|TRBD1|TRBV19
CASSIPKLGTGAQHF
TGTGCCAGTAGTATCCCAAAACTCGGGACAGGGGCCCAGCATTTT
>TRBJ2-3|many|TRBD2|TRBV7-6
CASSWTSGSSDTQYF
TGTGCCAGCAGCTGGACTAGCGGGAGTTCGGATACGCAGTATTTT
>TRBJ2-1|few|TRBD1|TRBV6-2/TRBV6-3
CASSSPTGVNEQFF
TGTGCCAGCAGCTCCCCAACAGGGGTAAATGAGCAGTTCTTC
>TRBJ2-7|few|TRBD1|TRBV9
CASSAYDRGSYEQYF
TGTGCCAGCAGCGCTTACGACAGGGGGTCCTACGAGCAGTACTTC
>TRBJ2-7|few|TRBD1|TRBV5-6
CASSLGDRGIYEQYF
TGTGCCAGCAGCTTGGGAGACAGGGGGATCTACGAGCAGTACTTC
>TRBJ2-1|NA|TRBD2|TRBV2
CASSPGTSHVNEQFF
TGTGCCAGCAGTCCCGGGACTAGTCATGTCAATGAGCAGTTCTTC
>TRBJ2-3|few|NA|TRBV12-3/TRBV12-4
CASSNLPAQGEDTQYF
TGTGCCAGCAGCAATCTTCCCGCGCAGGGAGAAGATACGCAGTATTTT
>TRBJ2-1|few|NA|TRBV7-8
CASSLTAVYKQFF
TGTGCCAGCAGTCTTACGGCTGTTTACAAGCAGTTCTTC
>TRBJ2-5|few|TRBD2|TRBV4-1
CASSQGLTAGETQYF
TGCGCCAGCAGCCAGGGCCTTACAGCGGGGGAGACCCAGTACTTC
>TRBJ2-2|many|NA|TRBV7-2
CASRKGDTGELFF
TGTGCCAGCAGAAAGGGAGACACCGGGGAGCTGTTTTTT
>TRBJ1-1|few|TRBD1|TRBV4-2
CASSQWDRGRTEAFF
TGTGCCAGCAGCCAATGGGACAGGGGGAGGACTGAAGCTTTCTTT
>TRBJ1-6|NA|NA|TRBV7-2
CASSLEPPSSYNSPLHF
TGTGCCAGCAGCTTAGAACCACCCAGCTCCTATAATTCACCCCTCCACTTT
>TRBJ1-5|NA|NA|TRBV24-1
CATSRGGANQPQHF
TGTGCCACCAGTAGGGGAGGGGCCAATCAGCCCCAGCATTTT
>TRBJ2-5|few|NA|TRBV10-3
CAISDIQTNQETQYF
TGTGCCATCAGTGATATACAGACAAACCAAGAGACCCAGTACTTC
>TRBJ2-3|NA|NA|TRBV7-9
CASRGPSPGAQYF
TGTGCCAGCAGAGGGCCATCCCCCGGCGCGCAGTATTTT
>TRBJ1-2|NA|NA|TRBV29-1
CSVPELYNYGYTF
TGCAGCGTTCCTGAATTATATAACTATGGCTACACCTTC
>TRBJ2-3|few|NA|TRBV20-1
CSASPLQVADTQYF
TGCAGTGCTAGTCCGCTTCAAGTTGCAGATACGCAGTATTTT
>TRBJ2-6|few|NA|TRBV29-1
CSVVSRGSGANVLTF
TGCAGCGTTGTTTCCAGGGGCTCTGGGGCCAACGTCCTGACTTTC
>TRBJ1-3|many|NA|TRBV25-1
CASSEAGYRNTIYF
TGTGCCAGCAGTGAGGCAGGGTACAGAAACACCATATATTTT
>TRBJ2-1|few|NA|TRBV10-3
CAISPGSYNEQFF
TGTGCCATCAGCCCCGGCTCCTACAATGAGCAGTTCTTC
>TRBJ1-1|NA|TRBD1|TRBV27
CASTDRGGTEAFF
TGTGCCAGCACCGACAGGGGCGGCACTGAAGCTTTCTTT
>TRBJ2-1|many|NA|TRBV19
CASSIGMRLLGEGQFF
TGTGCCAGTAGTATTGGTATGAGGCTATTGGGAGAGGGGCAGTTCTTC
>TRBJ2-2|many|NA|TRBV5-1
CASSSGTPNTGELFF
TGCGCCAGCAGCTCCGGGACACCGAACACCGGGGAGCTGTTTTTT
>TRBJ1-5|once|NA|TRBV21-1
CASSKEAGVPQPQHF
TGTGCCAGCAGCAAAGAAGCAGGGGTGCCTCAGCCCCAGCATTTT
>TRBJ1-2|NA|NA|TRBV25-1
CASTDGNNYGYTF
TGTGCCAGCACGGACGGTAACAACTATGGCTACACCTTC
>TRBJ2-1|few|TRBD1|TRBV9
CASSTHGGQYNEQFF
TGTGCCAGCAGCACCCATGGGGGACAGTACAATGAGCAGTTCTTC
>TRBJ2-7|few|NA|TRBV5-4
CASSLAGQPYEQYF
TGTGCCAGCAGCTTGGCCGGACAGCCCTACGAGCAGTACTTC
>TRBJ2-7|NA|NA|TRBV20-1
CSAKVRGAHYEQYF
TGCAGTGCTAAGGTTCGGGGGGCCCACTACGAGCAGTACTTC
>TRBJ1-1|NA|NA|TRBV5-1
CASSLEVGAGAWTEAFF
TGCGCCAGCAGCTTGGAGGTCGGGGCAGGGGCTTGGACTGAAGCTTTCTTT